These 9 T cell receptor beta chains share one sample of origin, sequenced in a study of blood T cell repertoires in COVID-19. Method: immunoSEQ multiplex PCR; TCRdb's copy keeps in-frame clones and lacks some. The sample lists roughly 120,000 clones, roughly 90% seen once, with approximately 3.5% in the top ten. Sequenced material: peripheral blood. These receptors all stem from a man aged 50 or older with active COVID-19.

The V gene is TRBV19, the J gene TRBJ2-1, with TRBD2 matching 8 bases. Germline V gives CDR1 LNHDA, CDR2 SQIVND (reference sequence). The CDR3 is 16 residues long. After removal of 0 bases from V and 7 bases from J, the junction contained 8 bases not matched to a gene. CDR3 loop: CASSIDRGGPRNEQFF. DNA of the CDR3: TGTGCCAGTAGTATAGACCGGGGGGGGCCTAGGAATGAGCAGTTCTTC.

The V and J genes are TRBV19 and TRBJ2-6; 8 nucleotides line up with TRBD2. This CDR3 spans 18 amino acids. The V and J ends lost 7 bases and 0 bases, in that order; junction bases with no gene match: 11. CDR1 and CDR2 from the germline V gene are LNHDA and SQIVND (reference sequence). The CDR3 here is CASTRGLALSSGANVLTF. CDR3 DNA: TGTGCCAGTACTCGAGGACTAGCCCTGAGCTCTGGGGCCAACGTCCTGACTTTC. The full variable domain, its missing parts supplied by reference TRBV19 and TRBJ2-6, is DGGITQSPKYLFRKEGQNVTLSCEQNLNHDAMYWYRQDPGQGLRLIYYSQIVNDFQKGDIAEGYSVSREKKESFPLTVTSAQKNPTAFYLCASTRGLALSSGANVLTFGAGSRLTVL.

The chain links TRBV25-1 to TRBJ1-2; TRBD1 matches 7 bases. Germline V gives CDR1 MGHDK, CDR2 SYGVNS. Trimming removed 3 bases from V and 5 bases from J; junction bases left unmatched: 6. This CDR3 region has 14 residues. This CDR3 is CASSDMRGLYGYTF. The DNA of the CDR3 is TGTGCCAGCAGTGATATGAGGGGGCTTTATGGCTACACCTTC.

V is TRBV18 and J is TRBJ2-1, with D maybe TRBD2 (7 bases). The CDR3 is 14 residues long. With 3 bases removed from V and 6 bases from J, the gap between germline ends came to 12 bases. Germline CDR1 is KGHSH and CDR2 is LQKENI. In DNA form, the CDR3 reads TGTGCCAGCTCACCGCGGGGAGGGGGCAATGAGCAGTTCTTC. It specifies CASSPRGGGNEQFF.

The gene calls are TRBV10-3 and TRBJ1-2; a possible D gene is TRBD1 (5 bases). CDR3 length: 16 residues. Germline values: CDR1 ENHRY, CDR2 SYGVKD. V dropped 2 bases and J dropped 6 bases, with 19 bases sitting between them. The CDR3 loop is CAISENGGSQGDGYTF. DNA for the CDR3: TGTGCCATCAGTGAGAATGGAGGGAGCCAGGGAGATGGCTACACCTTC.

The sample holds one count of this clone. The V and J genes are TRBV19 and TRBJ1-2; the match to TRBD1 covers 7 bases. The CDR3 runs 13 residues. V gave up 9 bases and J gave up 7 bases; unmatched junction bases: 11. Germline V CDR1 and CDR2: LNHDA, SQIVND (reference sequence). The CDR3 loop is CASGQAISLGYTF. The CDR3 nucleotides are TGTGCCAGCGGACAGGCGATTTCTCTTGGCTACACCTTC.

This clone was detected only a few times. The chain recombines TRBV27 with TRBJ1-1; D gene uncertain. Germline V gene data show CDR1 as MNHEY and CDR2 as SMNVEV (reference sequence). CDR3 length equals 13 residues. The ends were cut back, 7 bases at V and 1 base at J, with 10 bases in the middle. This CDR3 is CASNRGGNTEAFF. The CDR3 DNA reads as TGTGCCAGCAATCGAGGCGGGAACACTGAAGCTTTCTTT.

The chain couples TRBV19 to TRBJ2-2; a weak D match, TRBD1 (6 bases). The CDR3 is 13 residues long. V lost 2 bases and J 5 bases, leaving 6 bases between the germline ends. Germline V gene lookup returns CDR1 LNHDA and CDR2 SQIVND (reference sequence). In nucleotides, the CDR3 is TGTGCCAGTAGTATACAGGGGACCGGGGAGCTGTTTTTT. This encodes CASSIQGTGELFF.

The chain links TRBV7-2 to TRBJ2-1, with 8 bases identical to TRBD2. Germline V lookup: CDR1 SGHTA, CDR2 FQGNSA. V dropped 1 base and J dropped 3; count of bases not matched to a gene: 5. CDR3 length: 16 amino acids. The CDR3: CASSLEAGGSYNEQFF. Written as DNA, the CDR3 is TGTGCCAGCAGCTTAGAGGCGGGGGGAAGCTACAATGAGCAGTTCTTC.